This TCR beta chain stems from a study of blood T cell repertoires in COVID-19. About the research overall: Both acute and convalescent COVID-19 samples were obtained from the United States, Italy and Spain. In each case, the material was cDNA or gDNA derived from T cells, B-cell-depleted T cells, or PBMCs.

Authors' methods: Amplification with reference gene primers provided the estimates of nucleated cell counts. Profiling relied on immunoSEQ multiplex PCR, and the TCRdb table lists in-frame clones only, not all of them. V and J calls and clone size follow that table, whereas D and trimming were derived from the DNA. The sample holds 120,000 or so clones, around 80% seen once. Sequenced input: peripheral blood. This sequence originates from a man aged 60 to 69 with active or convalescent COVID-19.

CDR3 nucleotides: TGTGCCAGTAGTAACCGGGACAGGGGAAACACCATATATTTT. Translation gives CASSNRDRGNTIYF. This sequence joins TRBV19 and TRBJ1-3; 8 bases match TRBD1. The CDR3 is made up of 14 amino acids. Germline trimming cut 4 bases from V and 4 bases from J; bases unmatched to any gene: 3. Germline V gene data show CDR1 as LNHDA and CDR2 as SQIVND (reference sequence).